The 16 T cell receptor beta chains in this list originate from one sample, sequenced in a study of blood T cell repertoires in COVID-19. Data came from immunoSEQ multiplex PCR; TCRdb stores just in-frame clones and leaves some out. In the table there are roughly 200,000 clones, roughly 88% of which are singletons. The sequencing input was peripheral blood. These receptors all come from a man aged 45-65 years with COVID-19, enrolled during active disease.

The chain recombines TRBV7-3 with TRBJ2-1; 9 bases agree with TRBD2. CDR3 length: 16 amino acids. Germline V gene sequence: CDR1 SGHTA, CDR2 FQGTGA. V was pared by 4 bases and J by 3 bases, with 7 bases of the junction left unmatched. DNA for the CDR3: TGTGCCAGCAGCTCAGCGGGGGGTATCAGCTACAATGAGCAGTTCTTC. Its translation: CASSSAGGISYNEQFF.

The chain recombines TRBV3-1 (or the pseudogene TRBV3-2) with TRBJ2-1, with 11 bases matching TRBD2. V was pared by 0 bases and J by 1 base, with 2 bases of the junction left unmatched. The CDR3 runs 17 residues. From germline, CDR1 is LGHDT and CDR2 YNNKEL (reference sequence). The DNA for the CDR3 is TGTGCCAGCAGCCAAGAAGGGACTAGCGGTTCCTACAATGAGCAGTTCTTC. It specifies CASSQEGTSGSYNEQFF.

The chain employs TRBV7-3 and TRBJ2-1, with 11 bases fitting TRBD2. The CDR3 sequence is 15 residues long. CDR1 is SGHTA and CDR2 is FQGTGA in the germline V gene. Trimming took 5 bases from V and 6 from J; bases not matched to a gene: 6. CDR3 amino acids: CASSPTSGSLNEQFF. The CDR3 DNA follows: TGTGCCAGCAGCCCAACTAGCGGGAGTCTCAATGAGCAGTTCTTC.

The DNA for the CDR3 is TGTGCCAGCAGTACATGGACTAGCGGGGTGGGGAATGAGCAGTTCTTC. It codes for CASSTWTSGVGNEQFF. J is TRBJ2-1 and V is TRBV28; 12 bases line up with TRBD2. CDR1 is MDHEN and CDR2 is SYDVKM in the germline V gene. Trimming took 5 bases from V and 7 from J; bases not matched to a gene: 9. The CDR3 length is 16 residues.

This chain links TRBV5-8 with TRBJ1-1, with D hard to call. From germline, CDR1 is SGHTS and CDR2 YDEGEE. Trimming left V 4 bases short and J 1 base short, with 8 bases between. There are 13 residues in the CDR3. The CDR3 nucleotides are TGTGCCAGCAGCGAGGCCCCGAACACTGAAGCTTTCTTT. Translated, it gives CASSEAPNTEAFF.

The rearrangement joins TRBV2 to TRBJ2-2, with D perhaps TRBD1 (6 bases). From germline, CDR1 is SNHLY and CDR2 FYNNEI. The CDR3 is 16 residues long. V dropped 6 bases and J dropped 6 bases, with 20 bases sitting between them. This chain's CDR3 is CASSKGGSRWAGELFF. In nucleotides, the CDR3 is TGTGCCAGCAGCAAAGGGGGTTCTAGATGGGCCGGGGAGCTGTTTTTT.

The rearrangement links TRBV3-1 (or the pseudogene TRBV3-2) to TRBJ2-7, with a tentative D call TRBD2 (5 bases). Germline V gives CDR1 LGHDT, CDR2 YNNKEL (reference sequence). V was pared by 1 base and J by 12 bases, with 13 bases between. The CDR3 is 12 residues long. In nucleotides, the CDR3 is TGTGCCAGCAGCCAAGTTGGCTTCGGGGTGTACTTC. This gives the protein CASSQVGFGVYF.

The CDR3 DNA follows: TGTGCCAGCAGCTGGGACAGGGCGCACACCGGGGAGCTGTTTTTT. It translates to CASSWDRAHTGELFF. The V gene is TRBV5-4, the J gene TRBJ2-2; 9 bases line up with TRBD1. There are 15 residues in the CDR3. Germline trimming cut 3 bases from V and 3 bases from J; bases unmatched to any gene: 3. Germline V gene lookup returns CDR1 SGHNT and CDR2 YYREEE (reference sequence).

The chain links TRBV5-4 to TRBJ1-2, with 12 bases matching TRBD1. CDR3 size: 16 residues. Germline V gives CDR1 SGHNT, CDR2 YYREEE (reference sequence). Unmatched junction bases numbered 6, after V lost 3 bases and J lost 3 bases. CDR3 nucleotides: TGTGCCAGCAGCTCAGGGACAGGGGGCCCCTACTATGGCTACACCTTC. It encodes CASSSGTGGPYYGYTF.

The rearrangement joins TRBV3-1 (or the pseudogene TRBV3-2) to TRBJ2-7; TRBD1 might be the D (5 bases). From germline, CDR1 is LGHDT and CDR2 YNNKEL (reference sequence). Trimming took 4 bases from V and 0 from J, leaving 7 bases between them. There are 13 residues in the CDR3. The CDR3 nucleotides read TGTGCCAGCAGCCCGACAGTCTCCTACGAGCAGTACTTC. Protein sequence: CASSPTVSYEQYF.

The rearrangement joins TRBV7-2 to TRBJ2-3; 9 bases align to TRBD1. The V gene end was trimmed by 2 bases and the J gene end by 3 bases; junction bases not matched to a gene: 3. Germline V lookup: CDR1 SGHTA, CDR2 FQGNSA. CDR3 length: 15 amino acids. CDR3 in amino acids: CASSLTGGRTDTQYF. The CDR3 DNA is TGTGCCAGCAGCTTAACAGGGGGCAGGACAGATACGCAGTATTTT.

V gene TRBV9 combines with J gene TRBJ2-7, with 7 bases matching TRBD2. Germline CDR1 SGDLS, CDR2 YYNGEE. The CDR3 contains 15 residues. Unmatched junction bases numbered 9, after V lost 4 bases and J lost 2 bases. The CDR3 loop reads CASSRAGTVTYEQYF. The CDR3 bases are TGTGCCAGCAGCAGAGCGGGGACGGTGACCTACGAGCAGTACTTC.

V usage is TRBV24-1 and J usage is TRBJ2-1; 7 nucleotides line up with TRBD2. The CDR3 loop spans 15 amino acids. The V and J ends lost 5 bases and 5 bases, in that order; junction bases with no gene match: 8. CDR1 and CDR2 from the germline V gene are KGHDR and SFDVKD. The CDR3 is CATSGPGGYNNEQFF. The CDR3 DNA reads TGTGCCACCAGTGGCCCCGGGGGGTACAACAATGAGCAGTTCTTC.

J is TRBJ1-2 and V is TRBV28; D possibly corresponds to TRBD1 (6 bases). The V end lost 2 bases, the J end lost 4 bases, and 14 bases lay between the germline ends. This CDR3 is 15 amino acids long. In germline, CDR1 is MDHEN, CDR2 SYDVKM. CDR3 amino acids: CASSLVGAGAYGYTF. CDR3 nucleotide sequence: TGTGCCAGCAGTTTAGTGGGGGCGGGAGCCTATGGCTACACCTTC.

CDR3 amino acids: CASSHGQLHEQYF. CDR3 sequence (DNA): TGTGCCAGCAGTCACGGACAGCTCCACGAGCAGTACTTC. The chain employs TRBV6-5 and TRBJ2-7; TRBD1 might be the D (6 bases). The ends were cut back, 5 bases at V and 5 bases at J, with 13 bases in the middle. Germline CDR1 reads MNHEY; CDR2 reads SVGAGI. The length of the CDR3 is 13 residues.

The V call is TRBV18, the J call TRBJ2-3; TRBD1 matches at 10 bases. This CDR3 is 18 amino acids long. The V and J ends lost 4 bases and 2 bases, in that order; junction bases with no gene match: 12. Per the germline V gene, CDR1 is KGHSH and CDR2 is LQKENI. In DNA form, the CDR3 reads TGTGCCAGCTCACGTATGGCCGGGACAGGGGATATCACAGATACGCAGTATTTT. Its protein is CASSRMAGTGDITDTQYF.